Following are 28 T cell receptor beta chains from one sample sequenced in a study of graft-versus-host responses after intestinal transplantation (dated by TCRdb to the early 2020s). This sample's time point label indicates: cells obtained before transplantation from donor or recipient. Library construction relied on the immunoSEQ multiplex PCR assay. Sourced from immuneACCESS, this table was stored by TCRdb with only in-frame sequences that have V and J called. A share of the clones is absent; for the studies checked, an unresolved V gene accounts for under half, and the remainder has no known explanation. Recorded for this sample are tens of thousands of clones; around 92% of them occurred a single time. The ten top clones hold 2% to 3% of the sample. For these receptors, no antigen is known. The input for sequencing was unstimulated CD8+ T cells sorted from spleen or lymph node cells, taken before intestinal transplant. All receptors derive from a human donor who received an intestinal transplant.

The chain is built from TRBV5-1 and TRBJ2-6; TRBD2 might be the D (6 bases). This CDR3 is 20 amino acids long. The germline V gene encodes CDR1 SGHRS and CDR2 YFSETQ. The V and J ends lost 0 bases and 0 bases respectively, with 19 bases between them. In DNA form, the CDR3 reads TGCGCCAGCAGCTTGGCGGGGGATGGTGGTTGGGACTCTGGGGCCAACGTCCTGACTTTC. It codes for CASSLAGDGGWDSGANVLTF.

This chain links TRBV25-1 with TRBJ1-1; D remains unclear. The V end was cut by 6 bases, the J end by 5 bases, with 10 bases between. The CDR3 covers 12 residues. CDR1 is MGHDK, CDR2 SYGVNS, per germline. Here the CDR3 reads CASRDRGTEAFF. As DNA, the CDR3 is TGTGCCAGCAGAGATAGAGGTACTGAAGCTTTCTTT.

This rearrangement joins TRBV28 to TRBJ1-5; 11 bases fit TRBD1. In germline, CDR1 is MDHEN, CDR2 SYDVKM. The CDR3 runs 18 residues. After removal of 5 bases from V and 6 bases from J, the junction contained 15 bases not matched to a gene. The CDR3 loop reads CASSPPGGGDRGGQPQHF. The CDR3 DNA follows: TGTGCCAGCAGTCCCCCTGGCGGGGGGGACAGGGGGGGTCAGCCCCAGCATTTT. The full variable domain, with the rest looked up from reference TRBV28 and TRBJ1-5, is DVKVTQSSRYLVKRTGEKVFLECVQDMDHENMFWYRQDPGLGLRLIYFSYDVKMKEKGDIPEGYSVSREKKERFSLILESASTNQTSMYLCASSPPGGGDRGGQPQHFGDGTRLSIL.

The genes are TRBV28 and TRBJ2-7, with TRBD1 identical over 8 bases. Germline V gene lookup returns CDR1 MDHEN and CDR2 SYDVKM. The CDR3 runs to 17 residues. Losses at the gene ends were 3 bases for V and 3 bases for J; bases not matched to a gene: 13. This CDR3 is CASSFGWWGTGGYEQYF. The CDR3 DNA follows: TGTGCCAGCAGTTTCGGTTGGTGGGGGACAGGCGGCTACGAGCAGTACTTC.

This clone was recorded once. V usage is TRBV30 and J usage is TRBJ2-7, with 7 bases aligning to TRBD1. The J segment lost 6 bases and the V segment lost 3 bases, leaving 8 bases of the junction unmatched. In germline, CDR1 is GTSNPN, CDR2 SVGIG (reference sequence). The CDR3 runs to 13 residues. CDR3 protein: CAWSRTGRVEQYF. The CDR3 nucleotides read TGTGCCTGGAGCCGGACAGGAAGGGTCGAGCAGTACTTC.

There are a few counts of this clone. V usage is TRBV7-9 and J usage is TRBJ2-2; TRBD2 agrees at 7 bases. Trimming took 5 bases from V and 4 from J; bases not matched to a gene: 7. This CDR3 has 15 amino acids. Germline CDR1 SEHNR, CDR2 FQNEAQ (reference sequence). CDR3 sequence reads: CASSPGLETTGELFF. The CDR3 nucleotides read TGTGCCAGCAGCCCTGGACTAGAAACCACCGGGGAGCTGTTTTTT.

The V call is TRBV28, the J call TRBJ2-7; 14 bases fit TRBD2. The CDR3 is made up of 15 amino acids. Germline-derived CDR1 and CDR2 are MDHEN and SYDVKM. The J segment lost 3 bases and the V segment lost 3 bases, leaving 1 base of the junction unmatched. The CDR3 bases are TGTGCCAGCAGTTTCGGACTAGCGGGGGGCTACGAGCAGTACTTC. It codes for CASSFGLAGGYEQYF.

The chain couples TRBV28 to TRBJ2-1; TRBD1 is a possible D gene (5 bases). The CDR3 extends over 14 amino acids. Per germline, CDR1 MDHEN and CDR2 SYDVKM. V shed 2 bases and J shed 6 bases, with 11 bases lying between them. The DNA for the CDR3 is TGTGCCAGCAGTTTAGCCGACAGTTTCAATGAGCAGTTCTTC. Protein sequence: CASSLADSFNEQFF.

The chain uses TRBV6-6 and TRBJ2-7; 14 nucleotides line up with TRBD2. Germline CDR1 reads MNHNY; CDR2 reads SVGAGI (reference sequence). The length of the CDR3 is 15 residues. Trimming removed 6 bases from V and 2 bases from J; junction bases left unmatched: 3. This CDR3 reads CASSRLAGGAYEQYF. DNA for the CDR3: TGTGCCAGCAGCAGACTAGCGGGAGGGGCCTACGAGCAGTACTTC.

The chain recombines TRBV7-9 with TRBJ2-3; 9 bases align to TRBD2. The CDR3 sequence is 16 residues long. CDR1 and CDR2 from the germline V gene are SEHNR and FQNEAQ (reference sequence). The trim removed 6 bases at V and 3 bases at J, leaving 10 bases unmatched. The chain's CDR3 is CASSLAGSWWTDTQYF. CDR3 DNA: TGTGCCAGCAGTCTAGCGGGGTCTTGGTGGACAGATACGCAGTATTTT.

The chain carries TRBV27 and TRBJ2-1; no firm D call. In germline, CDR1 is MNHEY, CDR2 SMNVEV (reference sequence). This CDR3 is built from 13 residues. The V and J ends lost 2 bases and 5 bases respectively, with 7 bases between them. This chain's CDR3 is CASSLSTDNEQFF. In nucleotides, the CDR3 is TGTGCCAGCAGTTTAAGTACAGACAATGAGCAGTTCTTC.

The rearrangement joins TRBV5-8 to TRBJ2-5; 10 nucleotides agree with TRBD2. CDR1 is SGHTS and CDR2 is YDEGEE in the germline V gene. This CDR3 has 16 residues. The V gene end was trimmed by 5 bases and the J gene end by 5 bases; junction bases not matched to a gene: 12. The CDR3 DNA sequence: TGTGCCAGCAGATGGCCTAGCGGGAGAGGTATGGAGACCCAGTACTTC. This codes for CASRWPSGRGMETQYF.

This chain joins TRBV29-1 and TRBJ1-1; unclear D gene. This CDR3 spans 11 amino acids. V lost 5 bases to trimming and J lost 5 bases, with 9 bases between them. The V gene's germline CDR1 is SQVTM and CDR2 ANQGSEA. The CDR3: CSVIRETEAFF. CDR3 nucleotide sequence: TGCAGCGTTATTCGTGAGACTGAAGCTTTCTTT.

The chain recombines TRBV2 with TRBJ2-7, with TRBD2 matching 7 bases. Germline V gene data show CDR1 as SNHLY and CDR2 as FYNNEI. The CDR3 is made up of 14 amino acids. V shed 4 bases and J 2 bases; nucleotides not matched to a gene: 5. CDR3 loop: CASSGGGGPYEQYF. Written as DNA, the CDR3 is TGTGCCAGCAGTGGGGGCGGGGGACCCTACGAGCAGTACTTC.

The V and J genes are TRBV6-6 and TRBJ2-5; 13 bases match TRBD2. This CDR3 is built from 16 residues. Germline V lookup: CDR1 MNHNY, CDR2 SVGAGI (reference sequence). V shed 5 bases, J shed 10 bases, and the junction held 13 bases outside the gene matches. CDR3 protein: CASSTTFLTSGGIQYF. As DNA, the CDR3 is TGTGCCAGCAGTACCACGTTCTTGACTAGCGGGGGGATCCAGTACTTC.

The chain couples TRBV14 to TRBJ1-2, with D maybe TRBD1 (6 bases). The CDR3 contains 15 residues. Trimming removed 2 bases from V and 6 bases from J, with 16 bases in between. Germline V gene sequence: CDR1 SGHDN, CDR2 FVKESK. CDR3 sequence: CASSQFWGGNHGYTF. In DNA form, the CDR3 reads TGTGCCAGCAGCCAATTCTGGGGGGGCAATCATGGCTACACCTTC.

This chain joins TRBV7-2 and TRBJ2-1; D not certain. In germline, CDR1 is SGHTA, CDR2 FQGNSA. The CDR3 sequence is 16 residues long. Trimming took 1 base from V and 3 from J, leaving 13 bases between them. DNA for the CDR3: TGTGCCAGCAGCTTAGAATTCCCCCCGGGCTACAATGAGCAGTTCTTC. This translates into CASSLEFPPGYNEQFF.

Only one count was recorded for this clone. This rearrangement joins TRBV14 to TRBJ1-2; D gene unclear. CDR3 size: 14 residues. Germline-derived CDR1 and CDR2 are SGHDN and FVKESK. Trimming removed 2 bases at V and 6 bases at J, with 13 bases between. The CDR3 reads CASSQFAGVHGYTF. DNA of the CDR3: TGTGCCAGCAGCCAATTCGCCGGGGTCCATGGCTACACCTTC.

The genes are TRBV6-1 and TRBJ2-1; tentatively, D is TRBD1 (6 bases). The ends were cut back, 5 bases at V and 4 bases at J, with 12 bases in the middle. Looked up from germline, CDR1 is MNHNS and CDR2 is SASEGT. The CDR3 sequence is 14 residues long. The CDR3 DNA reads as TGTGCCAGCAGTTCGTCAGGGGTTTACAATGAGCAGTTCTTC. It translates to CASSSSGVYNEQFF.

The chain uses TRBV21-1 and TRBJ1-4. TRBV21-1 is designated a pseudogene. The CDR3 has 14 amino acids. CDR3 sequence: CASSVVGRARKLFF. The CDR3 nucleotides are TGTGCCAGCAGCGTAGTAGGGAGGGCAAGGAAACTGTTTTTT.

V and J are TRBV7-8 and TRBJ2-7, with TRBD2 matching 16 bases. With 4 bases clipped from V and 2 bases from J, the junction kept 11 bases outside the gene matches. Per germline, CDR1 SGHVS and CDR2 FQNEAQ. The CDR3 consists of 19 residues. CDR3 residues: CASSWTGLAGGPITYEQYF. CDR3 DNA: TGTGCCAGCAGCTGGACGGGACTAGCGGGGGGGCCGATTACCTACGAGCAGTACTTC.

The CDR3 nucleotides are TGCGCCAGCAGCGCCCGACTAGCGAGCTACGAGCAGTACTTC. Protein product: CASSARLASYEQYF. This chain links TRBV5-1 with TRBJ2-7, with TRBD2 matching over 8 bases. The CDR3 is made up of 14 amino acids. Germline lookup yields CDR1 SGHRS and CDR2 YFSETQ. V trimming: 4 bases; J trimming: 3 bases; junction bases outside the gene matches: 6.

The chain recombines TRBV6-1 with TRBJ2-7; 7 nucleotides line up with TRBD1. In germline, CDR1 is MNHNS, CDR2 SASEGT. The CDR3 has 15 residues. The V gene end was trimmed by 8 bases and the J gene end by 0 bases; junction bases not matched to a gene: 10. The CDR3 DNA follows: TGTGCCAGCGGAGAGTCGACAGGGAGCTCCTACGAGCAGTACTTC. Encoded protein: CASGESTGSSYEQYF.

The V gene is TRBV7-6, the J gene TRBJ1-1; no reliable D call. V was trimmed by 4 bases and J by 6 bases, leaving 18 bases between them. The germline CDR1 and CDR2 sequences are SGHVS and FNYEAQ. This CDR3 comprises 15 residues. The CDR3 sequence is CASSYRPRAVAEAFF. The CDR3 DNA sequence: TGTGCCAGCAGCTACCGCCCGAGGGCAGTGGCTGAAGCTTTCTTT.

The chain employs TRBV6-5 and TRBJ1-5; TRBD1 might be the D (6 bases). The CDR3 is 13 amino acids. The germline CDR1 and CDR2 sequences are MNHEY and SVGAGI. V was pared by 4 bases and J by 5 bases, with 9 bases between. CDR3 coding DNA: TGTGCCAGCAGTTGGGCAGGGGATCAGCCCCAGCATTTT. It codes for CASSWAGDQPQHF.

This rearrangement joins TRBV6-5 to TRBJ2-3, with TRBD1 matching over 9 bases. V shed 0 bases and J 1 base; nucleotides not matched to a gene: 2. The germline gives CDR1 MNHEY, CDR2 SVGAGI. The CDR3 consists of 16 residues. DNA of the CDR3: TGTGCCAGCAGTTACTCCTGGACAGGGGGCACAGATACGCAGTATTTT. Its protein product is CASSYSWTGGTDTQYF.

This chain connects TRBV2 to TRBJ2-7; 10 bases fit TRBD2. Germline trimming cut 6 bases from V and 3 bases from J; bases unmatched to any gene: 5. This CDR3 has 14 amino acids. The germline CDR1 and CDR2 sequences are SNHLY and FYNNEI. CDR3: CASSASGSGYEQYF. In DNA form, the CDR3 reads TGTGCCAGCAGCGCTAGCGGGAGTGGCTACGAGCAGTACTTC.

For the CDR3, the DNA is TGTGCAAGTCGCTTAGACGGTTCATCACGGGGCGGGACGGTCACAGATACGCAGTATTTT. Translation gives CASRLDGSSRGGTVTDTQYF. V usage is TRBV12-2 and J usage is TRBJ2-3; the table's D call, TRBD2, was not checked against the DNA. TRBV12-2 is listed as a pseudogene. There are 20 residues in the CDR3.